A selection of T cell receptor beta chains follows, all from one sample in a study of T cell repertoires in cytomegalovirus infection. TCRdb analysed the reads with MiXCR anew, one entry per CDR3 protein. This sample has around 95,000 distinct CDR3 sequences, with around 32% found just once. What these receptors recognize is not known. The source material was CD8+ T cells from cultured PBMCs, sampled from culture after CMV antigen stimulation. Receptors were obtained from a human donor in good health (CMV status not recorded). Some clones in this sample may be carry-over from other donors' samples. Each CDR3 is given with its conserved first and last residue. Each record gives: clone size, J gene, D gene, V gene, CDR3 protein, CDR3 DNA. The D gene is left open where the match is weak. Rows may omit the clone size; those that give it use once, few, many or a size class.

few,TRBJ2-3,.,TRBV4-1,CASSQETSLGTQYF,TGCGCCAGCAGCCAGGAGACTAGTTTGGGTACGCAGTATTTT
.,TRBJ1-5,TRBD1,TRBV20-1,CSAPIRGGWGQPQHF,TGCAGTGCGCCAATCCGAGGGGGCTGGGGTCAGCCCCAGCATTTT
few,TRBJ2-1,TRBD2,TRBV7-8,CASSLDGRGARYEQFF,TGTGCCAGCAGCTTAGACGGGCGGGGGGCCCGTTATGAGCAGTTCTTC
once,TRBJ1-6,.,TRBV5-4,CASSSQWGADSPLHF,TGTGCCAGCAGCTCCCAATGGGGCGCCGATTCACCCCTCCACTTT
.,TRBJ2-7,.,TRBV19,CASSASQGWGYEQYF,TGTGCCAGTAGTGCCTCACAGGGTTGGGGCTACGAGCAGTACTTC
many,TRBJ1-4,.,TRBV7-8,CASSLARGQLSEKLFF,TGTGCCAGCAGCTTAGCCAGGGGTCAACTAAGTGAAAAACTGTTTTTT
.,TRBJ2-3,.,TRBV6-1,CASRLTQLAFSPDTQYF,TGTGCCAGCAGGCTAACCCAACTAGCATTCTCGCCAGATACGCAGTATTTT
.,TRBJ1-2,TRBD1,TRBV20-1,CSARDQGDYGYTF,TGCAGTGCTAGAGATCAGGGGGACTATGGCTACACCTTC
.,TRBJ2-6,.,TRBV6-6,CASSLPGANVLTF,TGTGCCAGCAGTTTACCTGGGGCCAACGTCCTGACTTTC
.,TRBJ2-5,.,TRBV7-1,CASSSNLLETQYF,TGTGCCAGCAGCTCCAATCTATTGGAGACCCAGTACTTC
few,TRBJ1-1,.,TRBV7-6,CASSLREGTEAFF,TGTGCCAGCAGCCTTCGGGAGGGCACTGAAGCTTTCTTT
.,TRBJ1-5,TRBD1,TRBV19,CATGTGSQPQHF,TGTGCCACCGGGACAGGGAGTCAGCCCCAGCATTTT
few,TRBJ2-1,.,TRBV20-1,CSATGLPSSYNEQFF,TGCAGTGCTACGGGACTCCCGAGCTCCTACAATGAGCAGTTCTTC
.,TRBJ2-1,.,TRBV20-1,CSARVVTVNEQFF,TGCAGTGCTAGAGTAGTAACTGTGAATGAGCAGTTCTTC
few,TRBJ1-6,.,TRBV7-9,CASSLLTAGNSPLHF,TGTGCCAGCAGCTTGTTAACAGCGGGCAATTCACCCCTCCACTTT
.,TRBJ2-7,.,TRBV7-9,CASSLASGSLPGSYEQYF,TGTGCCAGCAGCTTGGCGAGTGGCTCTTTGCCCGGCTCCTACGAGCAGTACTTC
.,TRBJ2-5,.,TRBV6-6,CASTPQGLDETQYF,TGTGCCAGCACCCCCCAAGGGCTTGACGAGACCCAGTACTTC
.,TRBJ2-7,.,TRBV11-2,CASSPPLNEQYF,TGTGCCAGCAGCCCCCCCCTTAATGAGCAGTACTTC
.,TRBJ1-6,.,TRBV27,CASSQAGMGIGKPLHF,TGTGCCAGCAGTCAAGCCGGGATGGGTATAGGTAAACCCCTCCACTTT
many,TRBJ2-1,TRBD2,TRBV5-1,CASSPTSGGSNEQFF,TGCGCCAGCAGCCCGACTAGCGGGGGAAGTAATGAGCAGTTCTTC
.,TRBJ1-4,TRBD1,TRBV5-1,CASSSGPGQRNEKLFF,TGCGCCAGCAGCTCCGGACCGGGACAGCGTAATGAAAAACTGTTTTTT
few,TRBJ1-1,.,TRBV6-1,CATRIATEAFF,TGTGCCACCCGGATTGCCACTGAAGCTTTCTTT
.,TRBJ1-5,.,TRBV19,CASSIVNGDQPQHF,TGTGCCAGTAGTATAGTAAATGGGGATCAGCCCCAGCATTTT
few,TRBJ1-1,.,TRBV7-2,CASSLGPSTEATEAFF,TGTGCCAGCAGCTTAGGGCCTTCGACAGAAGCCACTGAAGCTTTCTTT
.,TRBJ1-1,.,TRBV27,CASTGVGYDTEAFF,TGTGCCAGCACTGGGGTGGGGTATGACACTGAAGCTTTCTTT
.,TRBJ1-1,TRBD1,TRBV10-3,CAISDGTAPTEAFF,TGTGCCATCAGTGACGGGACAGCTCCCACTGAAGCTTTCTTT
.,TRBJ2-2,.,TRBV29-1,CSAEGWGSGELFF,TGCAGCGCCGAAGGGTGGGGTTCGGGGGAGCTGTTTTTT
.,TRBJ1-1,TRBD1,TRBV6-6,CASSYGGTGVMNTEAFF,TGTGCCAGCAGTTATGGAGGGACAGGGGTAATGAACACTGAAGCTTTCTTT
few,TRBJ1-5,TRBD1,TRBV4-1,CASSVLGTGFSQVEQPQHF,TGCGCCAGCAGCGTGTTGGGGACAGGGTTCTCCCAGGTGGAACAGCCCCAGCATTTT
.,TRBJ1-5,.,TRBV4-1,CASSQAPMGNQPQHF,TGCGCCAGCAGCCAGGCCCCTATGGGCAATCAGCCCCAGCATTTT
many,TRBJ2-1,.,TRBV28,CASSLFDSWGGDEQFF,TGTGCCAGCAGTTTATTCGATAGTTGGGGGGGCGACGAGCAGTTCTTC
few,TRBJ2-7,TRBD1,TRBV5-5,CASSWGTGNEQYF,TGTGCCAGCAGCTGGGGGACAGGGAACGAGCAGTACTTC
.,TRBJ2-5,.,TRBV29-1,CSAGDPNWETQYF,TGCAGCGCAGGGGATCCCAATTGGGAGACCCAGTACTTC
.,TRBJ1-6,.,TRBV4-1,CASSQGRLLDPLHF,TGCGCCAGCAGCCAAGGGCGGCTCCTCGACCCCCTCCACTTT
.,TRBJ2-1,TRBD1,TRBV15,CATAETGVANEQFF,TGTGCCACCGCCGAGACAGGGGTTGCCAATGAGCAGTTCTTC
few,TRBJ2-7,.,TRBV20-1,CSARAQGMGYEQYF,TGCAGTGCTAGAGCCCAGGGAATGGGCTACGAGCAGTACTTC
few,TRBJ2-3,TRBD1,TRBV28,CASSLGQDRGTDTQYF,TGTGCCAGCAGTTTAGGTCAGGACAGGGGCACAGATACGCAGTATTTT
.,TRBJ2-7,.,TRBV19,CASSIQGSYEQYF,TGTGCCAGTTCCATCCAAGGCTCCTACGAGCAGTACTTC
.,TRBJ1-1,.,TRBV27,CASSLSGQNSAFF,TGTGCCAGCAGTTTATCTGGACAGAATTCGGCTTTCTTT
once,TRBJ2-5,TRBD2,TRBV20-1,CSALSGTSAVETQYF,TGCAGTGCTCTTTCCGGGACTAGCGCGGTTGAGACCCAGTACTTC
few,TRBJ1-1,.,TRBV5-6,CASSLAPQGNTEAFF,TGTGCCAGCAGCTTGGCTCCCCAGGGGAACACTGAAGCTTTCTTT
few,TRBJ1-4,.,TRBV28,CASSFGAFMGLFF,TGTGCCAGCAGTTTCGGAGCCTTCATGGGACTGTTTTTT
.,TRBJ1-2,.,TRBV27,CASSYGGKGKYTF,TGTGCCAGCAGTTACGGAGGGAAGGGAAAATACACCTTC
.,TRBJ2-1,.,TRBV12-3/TRBV12-4,CASSFGEISYNEQFF,TGTGCCAGCAGTTTTGGAGAGATCTCCTACAATGAGCAGTTCTTC
few,TRBJ2-5,.,TRBV6-1,CASLGASGTQYF,TGTGCCAGCTTGGGGGCGTCCGGGACCCAGTACTTC
.,TRBJ2-7,.,TRBV20-1,CSARHRETYEQYF,TGCAGTGCTAGACACCGGGAGACCTACGAGCAGTACTTC
few,TRBJ2-7,.,TRBV6-1,CASSENGPYEQYF,TGTGCCAGCAGTGAAAACGGACCCTACGAGCAGTACTTC
.,TRBJ2-2,.,TRBV11-2,CASSLGTQANTGELFF,TGTGCCAGCAGCTTAGGGACTCAAGCGAACACCGGGGAGCTGTTTTTT